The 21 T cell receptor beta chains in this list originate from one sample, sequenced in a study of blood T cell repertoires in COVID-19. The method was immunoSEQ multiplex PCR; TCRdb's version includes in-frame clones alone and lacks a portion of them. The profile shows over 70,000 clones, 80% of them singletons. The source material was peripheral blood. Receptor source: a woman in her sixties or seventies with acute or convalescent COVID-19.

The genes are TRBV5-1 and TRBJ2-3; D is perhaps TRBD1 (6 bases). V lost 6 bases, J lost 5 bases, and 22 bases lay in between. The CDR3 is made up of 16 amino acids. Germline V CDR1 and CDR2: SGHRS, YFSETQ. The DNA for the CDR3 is TGCGCCAGCACCCCAACTTTACAGGGCGCGGGAGATACGCAGTATTTT. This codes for CASTPTLQGAGDTQYF.

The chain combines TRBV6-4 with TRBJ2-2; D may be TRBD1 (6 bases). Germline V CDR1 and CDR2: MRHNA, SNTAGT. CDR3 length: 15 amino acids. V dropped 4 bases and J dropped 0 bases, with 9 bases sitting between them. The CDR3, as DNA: TGTGCCAGCAGTGTAGGGGGTACGAACACCGGGGAGCTGTTTTTT. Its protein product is CASSVGGTNTGELFF.

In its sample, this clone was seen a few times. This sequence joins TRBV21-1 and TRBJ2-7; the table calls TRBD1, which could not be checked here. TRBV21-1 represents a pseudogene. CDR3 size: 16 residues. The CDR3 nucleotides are TGTGCCAGCAGCAAAGTGAACTGGGACAGGGCCTACGAGCAGTACTTC. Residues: CASSKVNWDRAYEQYF.

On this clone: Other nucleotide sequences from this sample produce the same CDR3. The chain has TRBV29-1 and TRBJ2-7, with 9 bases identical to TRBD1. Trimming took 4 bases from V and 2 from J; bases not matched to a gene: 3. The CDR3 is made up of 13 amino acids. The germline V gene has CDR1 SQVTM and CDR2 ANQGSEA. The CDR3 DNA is TGCAGCGTTGGACAGGGGGGGGCCTACGAGCAGTACTTC. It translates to CSVGQGGAYEQYF.

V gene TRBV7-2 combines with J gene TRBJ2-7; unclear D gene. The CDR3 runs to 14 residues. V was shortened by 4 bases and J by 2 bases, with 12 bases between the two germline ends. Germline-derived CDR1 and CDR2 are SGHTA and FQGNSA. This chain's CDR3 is CASSYGSATYEQYF. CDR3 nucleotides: TGTGCCAGCAGCTACGGGTCAGCCACCTACGAGCAGTACTTC.

The CDR3 region is CASGGAMNTEAFF. The DNA for the CDR3 is TGTGCCAGTGGAGGCGCCATGAACACTGAAGCTTTCTTT. The J gene is TRBJ1-1, the V gene TRBV6-5; D ambiguous. With 9 bases removed from V and 0 bases from J, the gap between germline ends came to 11 bases. The CDR3 loop spans 13 amino acids. Germline V gives CDR1 MNHEY, CDR2 SVGAGI.

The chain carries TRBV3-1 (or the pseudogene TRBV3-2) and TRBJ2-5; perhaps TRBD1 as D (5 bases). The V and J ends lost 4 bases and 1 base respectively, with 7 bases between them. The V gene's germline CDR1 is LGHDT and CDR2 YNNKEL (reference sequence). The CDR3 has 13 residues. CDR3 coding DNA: TGTGCCAGCAGCCTAAGGGGCCAAGAGACCCAGTACTTC. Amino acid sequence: CASSLRGQETQYF.

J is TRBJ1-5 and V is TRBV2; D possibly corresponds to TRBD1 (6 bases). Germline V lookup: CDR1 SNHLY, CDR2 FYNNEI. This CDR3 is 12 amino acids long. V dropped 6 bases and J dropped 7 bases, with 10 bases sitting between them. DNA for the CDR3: TGTGCCAGCAGACAGGGTGACCAGCCCCAGCATTTT. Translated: CASRQGDQPQHF.

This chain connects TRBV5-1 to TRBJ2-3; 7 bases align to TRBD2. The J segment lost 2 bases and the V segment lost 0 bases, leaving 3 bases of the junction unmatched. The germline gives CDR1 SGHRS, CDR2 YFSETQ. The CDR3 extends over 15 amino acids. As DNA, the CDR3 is TGCGCCAGCAGCTTGGCCAGCGGGACCACAGATACGCAGTATTTT. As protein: CASSLASGTTDTQYF.

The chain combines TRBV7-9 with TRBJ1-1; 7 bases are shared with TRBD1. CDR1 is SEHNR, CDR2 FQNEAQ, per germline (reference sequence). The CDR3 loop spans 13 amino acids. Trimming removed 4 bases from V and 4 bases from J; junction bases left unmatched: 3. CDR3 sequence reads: CASSSTGPTEAFF. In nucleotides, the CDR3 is TGTGCCAGCAGCTCGACAGGGCCCACTGAAGCTTTCTTT.

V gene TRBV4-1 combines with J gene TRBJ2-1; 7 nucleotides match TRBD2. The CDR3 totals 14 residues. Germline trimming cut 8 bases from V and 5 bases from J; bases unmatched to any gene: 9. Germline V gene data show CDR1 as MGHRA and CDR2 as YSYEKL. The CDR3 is CASSRRDYDNEQFF. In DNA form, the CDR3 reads TGCGCCAGCTCCAGACGGGACTATGACAATGAGCAGTTCTTC.

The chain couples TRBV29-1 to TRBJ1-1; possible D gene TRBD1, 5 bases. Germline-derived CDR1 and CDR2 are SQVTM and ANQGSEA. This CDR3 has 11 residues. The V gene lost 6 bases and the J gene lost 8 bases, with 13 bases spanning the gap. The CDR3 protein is CSVLRDYEAFF. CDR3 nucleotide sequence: TGCAGCGTCCTGAGGGACTACGAAGCTTTCTTT.

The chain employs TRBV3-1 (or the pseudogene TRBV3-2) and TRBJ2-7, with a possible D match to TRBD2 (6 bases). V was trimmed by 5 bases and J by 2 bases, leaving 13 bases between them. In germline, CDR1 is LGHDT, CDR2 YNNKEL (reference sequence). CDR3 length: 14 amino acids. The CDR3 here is CASSFRDFTYEQYF. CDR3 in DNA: TGTGCCAGCAGCTTCCGGGACTTCACCTACGAGCAGTACTTC.

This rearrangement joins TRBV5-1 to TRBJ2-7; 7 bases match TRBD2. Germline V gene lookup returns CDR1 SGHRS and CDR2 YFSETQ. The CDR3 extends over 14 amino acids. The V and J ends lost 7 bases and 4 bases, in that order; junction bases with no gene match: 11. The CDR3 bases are TGCGCCAGCGCGGTTCTAGCGGCTGATTACGAGCAGTACTTC. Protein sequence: CASAVLAADYEQYF.

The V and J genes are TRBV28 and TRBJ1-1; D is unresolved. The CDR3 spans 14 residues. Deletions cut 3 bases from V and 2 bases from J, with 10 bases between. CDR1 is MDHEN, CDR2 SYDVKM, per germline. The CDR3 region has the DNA TGTGCCAGCAGTTTGGGCGCAGTAAACACTGAAGCTTTCTTT. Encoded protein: CASSLGAVNTEAFF.

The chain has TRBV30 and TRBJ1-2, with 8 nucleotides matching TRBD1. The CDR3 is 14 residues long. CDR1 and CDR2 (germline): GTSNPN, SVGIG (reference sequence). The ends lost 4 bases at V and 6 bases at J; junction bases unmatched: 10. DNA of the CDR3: TGTGCCTGGACTCAAGGACAGGGAGTTAATGGCTACACCTTC. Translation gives CAWTQGQGVNGYTF.

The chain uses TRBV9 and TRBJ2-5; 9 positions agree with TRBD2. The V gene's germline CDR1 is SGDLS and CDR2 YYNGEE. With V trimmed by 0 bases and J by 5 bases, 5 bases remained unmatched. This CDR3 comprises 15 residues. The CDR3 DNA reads TGTGCCAGCAGCGTAGGTAGCGGGGGTAGGGAGACCCAGTACTTC. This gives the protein CASSVGSGGRETQYF.

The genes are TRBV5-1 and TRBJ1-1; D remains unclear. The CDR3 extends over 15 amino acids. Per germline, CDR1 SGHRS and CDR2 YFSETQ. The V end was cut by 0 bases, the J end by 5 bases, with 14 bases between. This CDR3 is CASSLEAGGRTEAFF. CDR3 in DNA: TGCGCCAGCAGCTTGGAGGCGGGAGGTAGGACTGAAGCTTTCTTT.

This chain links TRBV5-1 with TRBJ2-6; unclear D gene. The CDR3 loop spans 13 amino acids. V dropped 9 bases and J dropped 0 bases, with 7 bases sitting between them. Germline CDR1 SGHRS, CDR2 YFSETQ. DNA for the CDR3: TGCGCCACCCGTATCTCTGGGGCCAACGTCCTGACTTTC. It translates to CATRISGANVLTF.

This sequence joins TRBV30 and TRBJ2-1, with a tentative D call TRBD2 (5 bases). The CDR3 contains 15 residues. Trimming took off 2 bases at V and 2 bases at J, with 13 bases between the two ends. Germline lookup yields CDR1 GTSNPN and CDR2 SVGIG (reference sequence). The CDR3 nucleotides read TGTGCCTGGAGTCCGGGAACCCATCCCTACAATGAGCAGTTCTTC. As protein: CAWSPGTHPYNEQFF.

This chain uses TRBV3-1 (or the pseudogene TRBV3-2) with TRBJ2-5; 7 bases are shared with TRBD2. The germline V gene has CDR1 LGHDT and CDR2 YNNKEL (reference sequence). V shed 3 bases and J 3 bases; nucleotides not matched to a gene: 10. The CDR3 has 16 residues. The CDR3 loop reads CASSQGVSGDKETQYF. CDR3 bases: TGTGCCAGCAGCCAGGGGGTCAGCGGGGATAAAGAGACCCAGTACTTC.